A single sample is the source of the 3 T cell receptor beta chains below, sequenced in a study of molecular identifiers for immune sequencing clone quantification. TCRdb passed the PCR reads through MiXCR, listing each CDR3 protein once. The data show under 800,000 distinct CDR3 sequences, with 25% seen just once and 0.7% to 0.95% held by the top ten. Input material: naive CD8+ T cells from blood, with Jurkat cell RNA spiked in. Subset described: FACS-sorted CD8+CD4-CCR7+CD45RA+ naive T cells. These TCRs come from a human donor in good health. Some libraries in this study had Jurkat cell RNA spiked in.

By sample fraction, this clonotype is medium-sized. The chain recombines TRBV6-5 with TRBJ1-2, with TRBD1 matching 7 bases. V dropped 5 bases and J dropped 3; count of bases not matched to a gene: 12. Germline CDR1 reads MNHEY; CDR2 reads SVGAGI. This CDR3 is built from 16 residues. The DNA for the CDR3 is TGTGCCAGCAGTAACCTAGGGACAGCTTTTTACTATGGCTACACCTTC. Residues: CASSNLGTAFYYGYTF.

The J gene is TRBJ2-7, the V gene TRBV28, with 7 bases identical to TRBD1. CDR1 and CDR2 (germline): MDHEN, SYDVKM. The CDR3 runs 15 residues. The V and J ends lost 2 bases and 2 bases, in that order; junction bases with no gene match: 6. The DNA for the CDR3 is TGTGCCAGCAGTTTACCCAAACAGGGGACCTACGAGCAGTACTTC. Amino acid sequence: CASSLPKQGTYEQYF.

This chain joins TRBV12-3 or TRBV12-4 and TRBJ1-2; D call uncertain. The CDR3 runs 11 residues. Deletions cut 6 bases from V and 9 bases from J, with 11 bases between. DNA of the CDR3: TGTGCCAGCAGGAGCCTGTACCGCTACACCTTC. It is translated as CASRSLYRYTF.